A single sample is the source of the 12 T cell receptor beta chains below, sequenced in a study of Ad26.COV2.S vaccination and SARS-CoV-2 variants (dated by TCRdb to the early 2020s). The treatment or condition label for this specimen denotes: about 20 received Ad26.COV2.S at low or high dose, single or two shots; about 5 received placebo; per-sample allocation not given. For vaccine and placebo recipients, the sequenced repertoires came from samples collected on day 63 after the first injection. Library preparation used the immunoSEQ multiplex PCR assay. This immuneACCESS table, as held by TCRdb, lists in-frame sequences with V and J called but not all clones. Of the missing ones, under half trace to an unresolved V gene in checked studies; the others have no known cause. The sample profile shows 300,000 to 350,000 clones; around 89% of them were found once. The leading ten clones occupy 5% of the sample.

Sequencing used peripheral blood, obtained in a trial of Ad26.COV2.S vaccine versus placebo. The source of these receptors is a person between 18 and 65 years old who received the Ad26.COV2.S COVID-19 vaccine or a placebo.

The chain has TRBV28 and TRBJ1-3; the D gene is possibly TRBD1 (6 bases). The CDR3 is 18 residues long. Per the germline V gene, CDR1 is MDHEN and CDR2 is SYDVKM. V was cut by 2 bases and J by 0 bases, with 17 bases left in between. Here the CDR3 DNA reads TGTGCCAGCAGTTTAATAGGGGGGGGGCGTATCTCTGGAAACACCATATATTTT. This encodes CASSLIGGGRISGNTIYF.

The V gene is TRBV9, the J gene TRBJ2-7; 14 nucleotides align to TRBD2. V lost 1 base, J lost 1 base, and 16 bases stayed unmatched. This CDR3 has 21 residues. Germline V gene lookup returns CDR1 SGDLS and CDR2 YYNGEE. This CDR3 reads CASSVLLPGLAGVFQSYEQYF. The CDR3 DNA reads as TGTGCCAGCAGCGTACTCCTTCCGGGACTAGCGGGAGTTTTTCAGTCCTACGAGCAGTACTTC.

The chain couples TRBV9 to TRBJ2-1; 13 bases align to TRBD2. This CDR3 has 15 residues. Germline CDR1 SGDLS, CDR2 YYNGEE. With 3 bases clipped from V and 9 bases from J, the junction kept 6 bases outside the gene matches. The CDR3 loop reads CASSATSGGASEQFF. The CDR3 DNA sequence: TGTGCCAGCAGCGCTACTAGCGGGGGGGCCAGTGAGCAGTTCTTC.

This clone was seen once. The V call is TRBV19, the J call TRBJ2-1; the D gene is possibly TRBD1 (5 bases). The germline V and J ends were trimmed by 1 base and 2 bases, with 12 bases remaining between them. The CDR3 contains 16 residues. Germline lookup yields CDR1 LNHDA and CDR2 SQIVND (reference sequence). This CDR3 is CASSIASQGPYNEQFF. DNA for the CDR3: TGTGCCAGTAGTATAGCGAGTCAGGGCCCCTACAATGAGCAGTTCTTC.

The CDR3 DNA reads as TGTGCCAGCAGTTACAATGGGGGGCCCTACGAGCAGTACTTC. This translates into CASSYNGGPYEQYF. This chain uses TRBV6-5 with TRBJ2-7; D is possibly TRBD1 or TRBD2 (6 bases each). This CDR3 has 14 residues. From germline, CDR1 is MNHEY and CDR2 SVGAGI. The V end was cut by 2 bases, the J end by 2 bases, with 10 bases between.

The J gene is TRBJ2-7, the V gene TRBV2; 10 bases are a match to TRBD2. Germline V gives CDR1 SNHLY, CDR2 FYNNEI. Unmatched junction bases numbered 6, after V lost 6 bases and J lost 1 base. The CDR3 length is 15 residues. CDR3 bases: TGTGCCAGCAGCTGGACTAGCGGAATATCCTACGAGCAGTACTTC. Protein sequence: CASSWTSGISYEQYF.

This chain connects TRBV3-1 (or the pseudogene TRBV3-2) to TRBJ2-5; TRBD1 matches at 9 bases. Germline assignment: CDR1 LGHDT and CDR2 YNNKEL (reference sequence). This CDR3 is 16 amino acids long. The V and J ends lost 3 bases and 3 bases, in that order; junction bases with no gene match: 8. The CDR3 sequence is CASSHILRTGEETQYF. The CDR3 coding sequence is TGTGCCAGCAGCCACATCCTCAGGACAGGGGAAGAGACCCAGTACTTC.

This clone showed up just a few times. The rearrangement uses TRBV10-2 and TRBJ1-1; D is unclear. From germline, CDR1 is WSHSY and CDR2 SAAADI. The CDR3 sequence is 13 residues long. V was shortened by 0 bases and J by 11 bases, with 13 bases between the two germline ends. The DNA for the CDR3 is TGCGCCAGCAGTGAGTCGTCGGGCGAGTTGGCTTTCTTT. Translation: CASSESSGELAFF.

The chain has TRBV19 and TRBJ1-5; TRBD1 is a possible D gene (5 bases). Trimming pared 5 bases from V and 0 bases from J, leaving 14 bases between. This CDR3 spans 16 amino acids. Germline V CDR1 and CDR2: LNHDA, SQIVND (reference sequence). The CDR3, as DNA: TGTGCCAGTAGTGGTACAGGTAGTATTAGCAATCAGCCCCAGCATTTT. As protein: CASSGTGSISNQPQHF.

The chain recombines TRBV3-1 (or the pseudogene TRBV3-2) with TRBJ2-7; 10 bases fit TRBD1. The CDR3 spans 18 residues. The germline gives CDR1 LGHDT, CDR2 YNNKEL (reference sequence). Germline trimming cut 2 bases from V and 0 bases from J; bases unmatched to any gene: 10. CDR3 nucleotides: TGTGCCAGCAGCCAATATTCGGGTAGGACAGGGGGCTCCTACGAGCAGTACTTC. Protein: CASSQYSGRTGGSYEQYF.

The chain is built from TRBV7-9 and TRBJ1-4; TRBD1 is a possible D gene (5 bases). Trimming shortened V by 5 bases and J by 0 bases, and 13 bases separated the two germline ends. The CDR3 consists of 16 residues. In germline, CDR1 is SEHNR, CDR2 FQNEAQ (reference sequence). As DNA, the CDR3 is TGTGCCAGCAGCCCCCGGGACGCAGCAACTAATGAAAAACTGTTTTTT. Its translation: CASSPRDAATNEKLFF.

This chain uses TRBV3-1 (or the pseudogene TRBV3-2) with TRBJ2-7, with D perhaps TRBD1 (6 bases). Trimming took 0 bases from V and 5 from J, leaving 11 bases between them. Germline CDR1 is LGHDT and CDR2 is YNNKEL (reference sequence). CDR3 length: 14 amino acids. CDR3 loop: CASSQDGQQNEQYF. CDR3 nucleotides: TGTGCCAGCAGCCAAGACGGACAGCAAAACGAGCAGTACTTC.